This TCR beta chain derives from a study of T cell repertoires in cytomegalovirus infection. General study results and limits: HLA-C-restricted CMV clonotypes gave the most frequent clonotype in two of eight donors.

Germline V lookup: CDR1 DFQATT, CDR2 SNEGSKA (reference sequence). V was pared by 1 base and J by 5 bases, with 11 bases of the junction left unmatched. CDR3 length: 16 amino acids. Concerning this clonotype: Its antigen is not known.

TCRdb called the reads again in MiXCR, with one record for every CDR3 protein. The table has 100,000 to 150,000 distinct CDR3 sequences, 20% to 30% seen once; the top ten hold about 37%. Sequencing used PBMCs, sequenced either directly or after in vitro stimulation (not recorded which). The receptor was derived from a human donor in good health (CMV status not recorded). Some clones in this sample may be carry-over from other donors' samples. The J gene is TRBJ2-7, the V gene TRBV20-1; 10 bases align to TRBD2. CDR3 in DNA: TGCAGTGCTAGAGTTCTAGCGGGAGACGTTGGGAACGAGCAGTACTTC. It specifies CSARVLAGDVGNEQYF.